The present T cell receptor beta chain was sequenced within a study of beta chain features in type 1 diabetes. Study-wide findings and caveats: Researchers report that Type 1 diabetes patients had moderately but significantly shorter TCRB CDR3s across all four CD4+ subsets. Whether TCRB rearrangement is influenced by HLA type went unresolved here.

Since all of the isolated RNA was reverse transcribed, expressed TCRB transcripts were what got sequenced. TCRdb keeps only in-frame clones here, not all; method: immunoSEQ multiplex PCR. The sample contains roughly 340,000 clones, roughly 12% of which appear only once. About this clone itself: Its antigen is not known.

The receptor comes from a woman aged 18 to 35 with type 1 diabetes. The sequenced sample was naive CD4+ T cells from blood.

CDR3 bases: TGTGCCAGCAGTGAAGGGACAGCCGCCTACTATGGCTACACCTTC. This codes for CASSEGTAAYYGYTF. V usage is TRBV25-1 and J usage is TRBJ1-2, with TRBD1 matching over 7 bases. This CDR3 spans 15 amino acids. J gave up 3 bases and V 2 bases, and 6 bases lay outside the gene matches. The germline V gene has CDR1 MGHDK and CDR2 SYGVNS.